The sequence of this T cell receptor beta chain was determined in a study of blood T cell repertoires in COVID-19 (dated by TCRdb to 2019 to 2021). For the study in its entirety: Samples from collaborators originated in the United States, Italy and Spain and spanned both the acute and convalescent phases of COVID-19. The prospective study material was composed of cDNA or gDNA derived from T cells, B-cell-depleted T cells, or PBMCs. Where HLA class I and class II types were available, the types were taken from metadata supplied by the sample provider, not from assay-based typing. Samples came from the ongoing ImmuneRACE study (first 160 participants) plus 1,254 subjects from 6 global collaborators. The dataset comprised deeply sampled blood TCRbeta repertoires from subjects exposed to, actively infected with, or recovered from COVID-19. A de-identified subject ID, COVID-19 status, age in years and sex were almost always included in the sample metadata. A freely available public database, intended as a resource for researchers studying the immune response to SARS-CoV-2, is where the repertoires were released.

Whole blood was collected in K2EDTA tubes by collaborating institutions according to the institutions' own protocols. Collaborator samples were shipped for TCRbeta analysis as frozen whole blood, isolated PBMCs, or DNA extracted from either sample type. What the work shows at the level of the full study, not this receptor alone: The quantity of clinical and demographic metadata differed by source and by participant and was supplied without curation.

TCRbeta CDR3 regions were amplified from genomic DNA by means of the immunoSEQ Assay, a bias-controlled multiplex PCR. For the original study's pipeline: The number of nucleated cells in each sample was estimated from the amplification of reference gene primers within the assay. To quantify the absolute abundance of each unique TCRbeta CDR3 rearrangement, sequence reads were collapsed and filtered. For each sample, productive Simpson clonality was calculated as the square root of Simpson's diversity index over productive rearrangements. TCRdb obtained this table from immuneACCESS and retained in-frame rearrangements with V and J assigned. These tables miss some clones; where compared with another copy, unresolved V genes account for less than half of the shortfall, and the remainder is unexplained. That table supplies the V and J calls and clone size; D and trimming were determined from the DNA. This sample holds approximately 85,000 clones; roughly nine tenths were observed only once. The ten top clones hold less than 3.5% of the sample.

Counted from cysteine to phenylalanine, this CDR3 has 13 amino acids. The sequence is cut down to CDR3 DNA, 39 bases in frame from base 1. V was cut back by 2 bases and J by 5 bases, leaving a gap of 6 bases between them. The germline V gene sets CDR1 to SGHTA and CDR2 to FQGTGA. Notes on this clone: Which antigen it targets is not known. Base quality data are lacking; no much larger clone is found one base away.

The chain couples TRBV7-3 to TRBJ2-2; there is no confident call for the D gene. This TCR was sampled from a woman between 45 and 60 years old with active or convalescent COVID-19. The sample taken for sequencing was peripheral blood. The DNA sequence follows: TGTGCCAGCAGCTTAGCGTTTACCGGGGAGCTGTTTTTT. It is translated as CASSLAFTGELFF.